This T cell receptor (beta chain) was sequenced for a study of CD8 T cells in ankylosing spondylitis. Points from the study as a whole: Reportedly, matched ankylosing spondylitis synovial fluid was significantly enriched for disease-linked clones.

TCRdb itself ran the 5' RACE reads through MiXCR, one entry per CDR3 protein. In the table there are some 90,000 distinct CDR3 sequences, around 26% of which are singletons. CDR1 is LNHNV and CDR2 is YYDKDF in the germline V gene (reference sequence). The CDR3 contains 11 residues. Trimming left V 6 bases short and J 7 bases short, with 9 bases between. As for this clonotype: Its target is unknown.

Sequenced material: blood, either unsorted or a sorted T cell fraction (not recorded which). This receptor was obtained from a male donor with ankylosing spondylitis or in good health (not recorded which). This chain links TRBV15 with TRBJ2-5; D gene uncertain. The CDR3, as DNA: TGTGCCACCAGGGGGTATGGGACCCAGTACTTC. Amino acids: CATRGYGTQYF. Full variable domain (outside the CDR3, taken from reference TRBV15 and TRBJ2-5): DAMVIQNPRYQVTQFGKPVTLSCSQTLNHNVMYWYQQKSSQAPKLLFHYYDKDFNNEADTPDNFQSRRPNTSFCFLDIRSPGLGDTAMYLCATRGYGTQYFGPGTRLLVL.